This is a list of T cell receptor beta chains from one sample in a study of T cell responses to AZD1222 COVID-19 vaccine. Data came from immunoSEQ multiplex PCR; TCRdb stores just in-frame clones and leaves some out. Seen here are 250,000 to 300,000 clones, approximately 94% observed once, and the top ten hold less than 0.6%. The input for sequencing was peripheral blood, taken 28 days after the second AZD1222 dose. The receptors here all came from an adult who received the AZD1222 COVID-19 vaccine. CDR3s include the opening cysteine and the closing phenylalanine or tryptophan. The order of the fields is V gene, CDR3 protein.

>TRBV5-4
CASSWPHGMDTGELFF
>TRBV28
CASSSQPTGELFF
>TRBV28
CASSSPGSYEQYF
>TRBV4-1
CASSRPNEKLFF
>TRBV5-1
CASSPWTGGDQPQHF
>TRBV4-1
CASSSENGGARYF
>TRBV7-9
CASSSKKWDRGPETQYF
>TRBV3-1/TRBV3-2
CASSQGVDGRGLYEQYF
>TRBV4-2
CASSPHSSSGANVLTF
>TRBV2
CASSGHPYEQYF
>TRBV6-6
CATGTGRNSPLHF
>TRBV12-5
CASGPGQGNTEAFF
>TRBV19
CASSIGGRVKQPQHF
>TRBV18
CASSPDRGTEAFF
>TRBV28
CASSAPGLAGRYEQYF
>TRBV11-1
CASSFSTGGNTGELFF
>TRBV28
CASSLQGSKPPTTNEQYF
>TRBV6-2/TRBV6-3
CASSYLTGGPFGYTF
>TRBV7-2
CASSLGVAETQYF
>TRBV9
CASSGLAGGYYEQYF
>TRBV18
CASSPFSGRGYNEQFF
>TRBV3-1/TRBV3-2
CASSQEPGQSYGYTF
>TRBV2
CASSGWTGDKQYF
>TRBV5-8
CASSPVREGTETQYF
>TRBV27
CASGRQGGYGYTF
>TRBV28
CASRGTGGTSRPQHF
>TRBV7-2
CASTPGGAGGYTF
>TRBV7-2
CASSLERVSYNEQFF
>TRBV4-3
CASSQDTGNTIYF
>TRBV18
CASSPPGQANNSPLHF
>TRBV5-6
CASSLGPSSYEQYF
>TRBV5-1
CASRSGGQGHEKLFF
>TRBV7-9
CASSLVGAPGTQYF
>TRBV28
CASSPQISGNTIYF
>TRBV7-9
CASSLGLKSYEQYF
>TRBV5-1
CASSLGLNAEAFF
>TRBV7-2
CASSNPAAYNEQFF
>TRBV4-1
CASRLSGGRNEQFF
>TRBV12-3/TRBV12-4
CASRVGPYEQYF
>TRBV5-1
CASSSRQSTDTQYF
>TRBV3-1/TRBV3-2
CASSPGTRTEAFF
>TRBV3-1/TRBV3-2
CASSQGGGDTEAFF
>TRBV20-1
CSARPEDGAF
>TRBV25-1
CASSDWDTEAFF
>TRBV28
CASSPRYNEKLFF
>TRBV19
CASTPRWGSMNTEAFF
>TRBV27
CASSDLAAPYEQYF
>TRBV11-2
CASSLTGTSTEAFF
>TRBV6-5
CASSPRDRGFGEQFF
>TRBV19
CASSSGGPYYNEQFF
>TRBV6-5
CASSKTGSGANVLTF
>TRBV3-1/TRBV3-2
CASSQDVRGTEAFF
>TRBV4-2
CASSRAVSEKLFF